There are a few counts of the clone carrying this TCR beta chain. Its antigen remains unidentified. The data belong to a study of radiotherapy plus CTLA-4 blockade in lung cancer. Across the whole study: Among enrolled patients, about 18% responded and roughly 28% achieved disease control. Findings and limits, study-wide: Early blood T cell clone changes and increased post-radiation serum interferon-beta were reportedly the strongest response predictors. Researchers report tumor-derived TCR clones expanding in blood after radiotherapy plus ipilimumab.

Only in-frame clones appear in the TCRdb table, and some are missing; sequencing was by immunoSEQ multiplex PCR. The sample lists 75,000 to 100,000 clones, around 88% occurring once. The sample consisted of peripheral blood, taken from a patient treated with radiotherapy plus ipilimumab. This clonotype was obtained from a human donor with non-small cell lung cancer that progressed on radiotherapy plus ipilimumab.

CDR3 loop: CASSGNMDRGPYEQYF. DNA for the CDR3: TGTGCCAGCAGCGGCAACATGGACAGGGGGCCTTACGAGCAGTACTTC. The gene calls are TRBV7-9 and TRBJ2-7, with 11 bases identical to TRBD1. In germline, CDR1 is SEHNR, CDR2 FQNEAQ (reference sequence). Losses at the gene ends were 5 bases for V and 4 bases for J; bases not matched to a gene: 10. The CDR3 consists of 16 residues.